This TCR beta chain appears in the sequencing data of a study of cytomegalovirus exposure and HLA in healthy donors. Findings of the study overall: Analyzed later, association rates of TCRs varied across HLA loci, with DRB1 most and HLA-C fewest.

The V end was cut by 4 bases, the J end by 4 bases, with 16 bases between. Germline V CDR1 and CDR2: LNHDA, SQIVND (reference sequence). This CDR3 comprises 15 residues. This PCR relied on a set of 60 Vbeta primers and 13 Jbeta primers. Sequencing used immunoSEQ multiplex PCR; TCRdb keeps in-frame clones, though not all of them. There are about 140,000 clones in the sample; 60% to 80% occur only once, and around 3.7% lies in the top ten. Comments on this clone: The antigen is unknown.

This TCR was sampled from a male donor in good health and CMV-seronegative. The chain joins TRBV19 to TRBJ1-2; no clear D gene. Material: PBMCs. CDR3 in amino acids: CASSTKGSGGYGYTF. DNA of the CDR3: TGTGCCAGTAGTACTAAGGGCTCGGGAGGCTATGGCTACACCTTC.